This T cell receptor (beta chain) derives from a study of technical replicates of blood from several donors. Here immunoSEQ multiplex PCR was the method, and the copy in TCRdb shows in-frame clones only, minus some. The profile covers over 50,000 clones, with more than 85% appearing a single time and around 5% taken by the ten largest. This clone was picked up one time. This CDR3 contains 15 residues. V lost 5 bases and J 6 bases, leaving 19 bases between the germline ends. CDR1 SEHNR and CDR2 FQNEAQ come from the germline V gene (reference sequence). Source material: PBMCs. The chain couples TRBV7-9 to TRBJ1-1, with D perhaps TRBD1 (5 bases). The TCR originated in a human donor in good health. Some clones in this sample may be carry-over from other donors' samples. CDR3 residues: CASSQSPGGGPEAFF. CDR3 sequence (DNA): TGTGCCAGCAGCCAATCTCCCGGGGGGGGACCTGAAGCTTTCTTT.